This T cell receptor (beta chain) was identified during a study of cytomegalovirus exposure and HLA in healthy donors. For the study at large: Both the roughly 120 validation repertoires and the approximately 700 first-cohort repertoires used the same platform, as reported by a later analysis. Whole-study results and caveats: High sensitivity and specificity were reportedly achieved when the classifier diagnosed cytomegalovirus status. Subsequent analysis showed first-cohort TCR clusters tending to co-occur in around 130 validation repertoires.

While the first cohort had hundreds of subjects, the donors belonged to the separate validation cohort of about 130 subjects. Profiled with immunoSEQ multiplex PCR; TCRdb holds only in-frame clones, not every one. The table lists approximately 160,000 clones, around 92% of them singletons, with 4% to 5% in the top ten. Remarks on this clone: Antigen unknown.

This CDR3 is built from 12 residues. Germline V gene lookup returns CDR1 SNHLY and CDR2 FYNNEI. This TCR was sampled from a man between 18 and 29 years old in good health and CMV-seropositive. Input material: PBMCs. The V and J genes are TRBV2 and TRBJ2-5; 10 bases agree with TRBD1. The tail of the sequence fits TRBJ2-7 better, so the J call may be wrong. The chain's CDR3 is CASRGQGYEQYF. The CDR3 bases are TGTGCCAGCAGGGGACAGGGGTACGAGCAGTACTTC.